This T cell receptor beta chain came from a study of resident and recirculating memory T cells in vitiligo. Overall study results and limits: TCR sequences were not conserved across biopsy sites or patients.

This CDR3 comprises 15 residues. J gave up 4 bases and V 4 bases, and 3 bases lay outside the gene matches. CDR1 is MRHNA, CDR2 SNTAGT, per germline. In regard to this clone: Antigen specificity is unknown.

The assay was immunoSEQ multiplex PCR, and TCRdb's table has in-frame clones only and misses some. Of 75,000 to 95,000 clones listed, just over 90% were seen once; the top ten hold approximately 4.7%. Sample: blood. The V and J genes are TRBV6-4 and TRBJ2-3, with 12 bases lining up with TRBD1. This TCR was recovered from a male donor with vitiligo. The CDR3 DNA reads TGTGCCAGCAGTGTGGGGACAGGGGGCGCAGATACGCAGTATTTT. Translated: CASSVGTGGADTQYF.